A single sample is the source of the 29 T cell receptor beta chains below, sequenced in a study of cytomegalovirus exposure and HLA in healthy donors. The PCR used 60 Vbeta and 13 Jbeta primers. Repertoires were generated with immunoSEQ multiplex PCR, while TCRdb's copy carries only in-frame clones and drops some. The table lists approximately 140,000 clones, around 83% of them singletons, with around 1.2% in the top ten. Sequencing was carried out using PBMCs. The receptors were sampled from a girl between 2 and 10 years old in good health and CMV-seronegative.

This clone was seen a handful of times. The J gene is TRBJ2-7, the V gene TRBV5-6, with D hard to call. The CDR3 has 16 amino acids. The ends were cut back, 3 bases at V and 2 bases at J, with 18 bases in the middle. Germline assignment: CDR1 SGHDT and CDR2 YYEEEE. The CDR3 loop is CASSSPIRFPAYEQYF. In DNA form, the CDR3 reads TGTGCCAGCAGCTCACCTATTAGATTTCCCGCCTACGAGCAGTACTTC. The whole variable domain, remainder taken from reference TRBV5-6 and TRBJ2-7, is DAGVTQSPTHLIKTRGQQVTLRCSPKSGHDTVSWYQQALGQGPQFIFQYYEEEERQRGNFPDRFSGHQFPNYSSELNVNALLLGDSALYLCASSSPIRFPAYEQYFGPGTRLTVT.

V gene TRBV5-4 combines with J gene TRBJ1-2; 8 bases align to TRBD1. The V gene end was trimmed by 4 bases and the J gene end by 4 bases; junction bases not matched to a gene: 9. This CDR3 comprises 15 residues. Germline V gene data show CDR1 as SGHNT and CDR2 as YYREEE (reference sequence). CDR3 in amino acids: CASSPERTGSYGYTF. The CDR3 region has the DNA TGTGCCAGCAGCCCAGAAAGGACAGGGAGCTATGGCTACACCTTC. The full variable domain, with the rest looked up from reference TRBV5-4 and TRBJ1-2, is ETGVTQSPTHLIKTRGQQVTLRCSSQSGHNTVSWYQQALGQGPQFIFQYYREEENGRGNFPPRFSGLQFPNYSSELNVNALELDDSALYLCASSPERTGSYGYTFGSGTRLTVV.

The chain joins TRBV15 to TRBJ2-5; the D gene is possibly TRBD1 (6 bases). Germline-derived CDR1 and CDR2 are LNHNV and YYDKDF (reference sequence). The germline V and J ends were trimmed by 4 bases and 1 base, with 16 bases remaining between them. The length of the CDR3 is 16 residues. The CDR3, as DNA: TGTGCCACCAGCACCCGTAGCAGGGGTCCCCAAGAGACCCAGTACTTC. It specifies CATSTRSRGPQETQYF.

The rearrangement joins TRBV11-3 to TRBJ2-3, with a weak D call TRBD2 (6 bases). Germline V gene data show CDR1 as SGHNT and CDR2 as YENEEA. This CDR3 comprises 14 residues. V lost 0 bases, J lost 6 bases, and 10 bases lay in between. CDR3 sequence reads: CASSLDGGADTQYF. The CDR3 region has the DNA TGTGCCAGCAGCTTAGACGGGGGAGCTGATACGCAGTATTTT. The complete variable domain, with remaining parts taken from reference TRBV11-3 and TRBJ2-3, reads EAGVVQSPRYKIIEKKQPVAFWCNPISGHNTLYWYLQNLGQGPELLIRYENEEAVDDSQLPKDRFSAERLKGVDSTLKIQPAELGDSAVYLCASSLDGGADTQYFGPGTRLTVL.

This clone was counted between two and nine times. The rearrangement uses TRBV6-4 and TRBJ2-3; TRBD2 is a possible D gene (6 bases). With 2 bases removed from V and 2 bases from J, the gap between germline ends came to 11 bases. Per the germline V gene, CDR1 is MRHNA and CDR2 is SNTAGT. This CDR3 has 15 residues. Here the CDR3 DNA reads TGTGCCAGCAGTGACCTCGGAGGGGCCACAGATACGCAGTATTTT. Amino acids: CASSDLGGATDTQYF.

The CDR3 bases are TGTGCCATCTCGCCGGGACTCCCATACAATGAGCAGTTCTTC. Protein product: CAISPGLPYNEQFF. The chain couples TRBV10-3 to TRBJ2-1; possibly TRBD2 for D (6 bases). Germline CDR1 and CDR2: ENHRY and SYGVKD. The V gene lost 8 bases and the J gene lost 4 bases, with 15 bases spanning the gap. CDR3 length: 14 residues.

The chain combines TRBV7-2 with TRBJ2-2, with D perhaps TRBD1 (5 bases). This CDR3 is 14 amino acids long. In germline, CDR1 is SGHTA, CDR2 FQGNSA. V was shortened by 6 bases and J by 2 bases, with 10 bases between the two germline ends. The CDR3 nucleotides read TGTGCCAGCAGGGAGACAGTTAACACCGGGGAGCTGTTTTTT. Translation: CASRETVNTGELFF.

This chain connects TRBV7-9 to TRBJ1-5, with a tentative D call TRBD1 (6 bases). Germline V gene data show CDR1 as SEHNR and CDR2 as FQNEAQ (reference sequence). The CDR3 has 16 residues. Trimming took off 3 bases at V and 0 bases at J, with 12 bases between the two ends. The CDR3 region has the DNA TGTGCCAGCAGCTTTAGGGGGGGCTATAGCAATCAGCCCCAGCATTTT. Translated, it gives CASSFRGGYSNQPQHF.

A remark on this clone: One junction end disagrees with the germline gene, perhaps due to a read error. In the same sample, other DNA sequences code for this CDR3. DNA of the CDR3: TGCGCCAGCAGTTTTTTAGGGGGGGCCTACAATGAGCAGTTCTTC. Protein product: CASSFLGGAYNEQFF. The V and J genes are TRBV27 and TRBJ2-1; a weak D match, TRBD2 (7 bases). CDR3 length equals 15 residues. Germline CDR1 and CDR2: MNHEY and SMNVEV (reference sequence).

The gene calls are TRBV28 and TRBJ1-5; D perhaps matches TRBD1 (6 bases). The germline CDR1 and CDR2 sequences are MDHEN and SYDVKM. The CDR3 runs 14 residues. Trimming cost V 5 bases and J 5 bases, with 13 bases left between them. This chain's CDR3 is CASSTAQGDQPQHF. CDR3 bases: TGTGCCAGCAGTACGGCACAGGGAGATCAGCCCCAGCATTTT.

CDR3 sequence (DNA): TGTGCCAGCAGTTACTCTCTGACAGGGGGCTATTATGGCTACACCTTC. This encodes CASSYSLTGGYYGYTF. The chain recombines TRBV6-5 with TRBJ1-2, with TRBD1 identical over 10 bases. The CDR3 is made up of 16 amino acids. Looked up from germline, CDR1 is MNHEY and CDR2 is SVGAGI. Losses at the gene ends were 0 bases for V and 5 bases for J; bases not matched to a gene: 6.

V and J are TRBV7-9 and TRBJ1-1, with 11 bases fitting TRBD1. The germline V gene has CDR1 SEHNR and CDR2 FQNEAQ (reference sequence). The CDR3 covers 15 residues. Trimming removed 2 bases from V and 4 bases from J; junction bases left unmatched: 3. CDR3 DNA sequence: TGTGCCAGCAGCTTAACCGGGACAGGGGGCACTGAAGCTTTCTTT. Its translation is CASSLTGTGGTEAFF.

The rearrangement joins TRBV7-9 to TRBJ1-3, with D unresolved. The CDR3 has 16 residues. CDR1 and CDR2 (germline): SEHNR, FQNEAQ (reference sequence). V lost 1 base, J lost 2 bases, and 12 bases lay in between. The CDR3 DNA reads as TGTGCCAGCAGCTTAGTGGCAGTCTCAGCTGGAAACACCATATATTTT. It translates to CASSLVAVSAGNTIYF.

The chain couples TRBV15 to TRBJ2-1, with D unclear. The CDR3 runs to 14 residues. V was pared by 3 bases and J by 0 bases, with 6 bases between. Per germline, CDR1 LNHNV and CDR2 YYDKDF (reference sequence). The CDR3 nucleotides are TGTGCCACCAGCAGGGAGAGCTCCTACAATGAGCAGTTCTTC. This sequence encodes CATSRESSYNEQFF.

The chain joins TRBV7-9 to TRBJ2-7; D gene unclear. Germline V gives CDR1 SEHNR, CDR2 FQNEAQ (reference sequence). This CDR3 region has 16 residues. V lost 2 bases and J lost 3, with 17 bases in between. The CDR3 loop is CASSLSVSRPNYEQYF. DNA of the CDR3: TGTGCCAGCAGCTTATCGGTTTCGAGGCCAAACTACGAGCAGTACTTC.

J is TRBJ2-1 and V is TRBV7-3; TRBD2 matches at 11 bases. J lost 9 bases, V lost 3 bases, and 7 bases had no gene match. Germline V gene lookup returns CDR1 SGHTA and CDR2 FQGTGA. The CDR3 is made up of 15 amino acids. The CDR3 loop reads CASSFSGGDRGEQFF. In DNA form, the CDR3 reads TGTGCCAGCAGCTTTAGCGGGGGGGATCGGGGTGAGCAGTTCTTC.

The chain joins TRBV5-1 to TRBJ2-1, with TRBD1 as a possible D gene (7 bases). The length of the CDR3 is 14 residues. The germline gives CDR1 SGHRS, CDR2 YFSETQ. V was clipped by 4 bases and J by 9 bases, with 17 bases between them. The CDR3 sequence is CASSPHAGGGEQFF. The CDR3 nucleotides are TGCGCCAGCAGCCCGCACGCAGGGGGAGGTGAGCAGTTCTTC.

This clone appeared a single time. The chain recombines TRBV27 with TRBJ2-3; TRBD2 matches at 9 bases. Trimming cost V 5 bases and J 5 bases; bases outside gene matches: 8. The CDR3 runs 15 residues. The germline gives CDR1 MNHEY, CDR2 SMNVEV (reference sequence). CDR3: CASSLMASGEDTQYF. For the CDR3, the DNA is TGTGCCAGCAGTCTAATGGCTAGCGGGGAAGATACGCAGTATTTT.

This rearrangement joins TRBV4-3 to TRBJ1-2, with 8 bases matching TRBD1. The CDR3 has 14 residues. J lost 4 bases, V lost 4 bases, and 5 bases had no gene match. Germline CDR1 and CDR2: LGHNA and YSLEER. CDR3 coding DNA: TGCGCCAGCAGCCCGACAGGACAGGGCTATGGCTACACCTTC. This encodes CASSPTGQGYGYTF.

V gene TRBV7-9 combines with J gene TRBJ1-2; TRBD1 matches 9 bases. CDR1 is SEHNR, CDR2 FQNEAQ, per germline (reference sequence). The CDR3 runs to 15 residues. With V trimmed by 5 bases and J by 8 bases, 12 bases remained unmatched. The CDR3 sequence: CASSLRPGTGIGYTF. In nucleotides, the CDR3 is TGTGCCAGCAGCCTCCGCCCCGGGACAGGGATCGGCTACACCTTC.

This chain links TRBV5-4 with TRBJ2-1; 8 nucleotides match TRBD2. The germline V gene encodes CDR1 SGHNT and CDR2 YYREEE (reference sequence). The trim removed 0 bases at V and 5 bases at J, leaving 7 bases unmatched. The CDR3 runs 16 residues. CDR3: CASSLGGLGLDNEQFF. The CDR3 DNA is TGTGCCAGCAGCTTGGGGGGACTAGGATTGGACAATGAGCAGTTCTTC.

This clone has just a few counts. The chain employs TRBV19 and TRBJ2-7, with D maybe TRBD1 (6 bases). Germline CDR1 LNHDA, CDR2 SQIVND (reference sequence). The CDR3 length is 13 residues. V lost 6 bases to trimming and J lost 9 bases, with 18 bases between them. CDR3 bases: TGTGCCAGTAGCGACACGAGGGGGTCCGGGCAGTACTTC. Its translation: CASSDTRGSGQYF.

The V and J genes are TRBV7-2 and TRBJ2-7, with 13 bases fitting TRBD2. CDR3 size: 19 residues. Germline CDR1 is SGHTA and CDR2 is FQGNSA. Trimming cost V 1 base and J 5 bases; bases outside gene matches: 14. CDR3 sequence: CASSLVVLAGGPVLDEQYF. CDR3 nucleotides: TGTGCCAGCAGCTTAGTGGTACTAGCGGGAGGGCCGGTATTGGACGAGCAGTACTTC.

V gene TRBV18 combines with J gene TRBJ1-3; D is unresolved. Per the germline V gene, CDR1 is KGHSH and CDR2 is LQKENI. Trimming removed 2 bases from V and 0 bases from J, with 11 bases in between. CDR3 length equals 16 residues. CDR3 DNA: TGTGCCAGCTCACCAGCGGGGAGCCGCTCTGGAAACACCATATATTTT. It specifies CASSPAGSRSGNTIYF.

This clone was counted a single time. V is TRBV6-5 and J is TRBJ2-7; TRBD2 aligns across 12 bases. Per the germline V gene, CDR1 is MNHEY and CDR2 is SVGAGI. This CDR3 has 13 amino acids. V lost 5 bases and J lost 6; bases outside the gene matches: 2. As DNA, the CDR3 is TGTGCCAGCAGTCTAGCGGGAGGGCGCGAGCAGTACTTC. Translated: CASSLAGGREQYF.

J is TRBJ1-3 and V is TRBV6-1; D might be TRBD1 (5 bases). V gave up 6 bases and J gave up 1 base, with 13 bases separating them. CDR3 length: 15 amino acids. Germline loops: CDR1 MNHNS, CDR2 SASEGT. CDR3 nucleotide sequence: TGTGCCAGCAGCCCACAGGATTCGTCTGGAAACACCATATATTTT. The encoded protein is CASSPQDSSGNTIYF.

The chain combines TRBV6-4 with TRBJ2-1; 10 bases match TRBD1. The CDR3 runs to 18 residues. The V and J ends lost 4 bases and 0 bases, in that order; junction bases with no gene match: 9. From germline, CDR1 is MRHNA and CDR2 SNTAGT. CDR3 sequence reads: CASSVPGQGMSSYNEQFF. Written as DNA, the CDR3 is TGTGCCAGCAGTGTCCCGGGACAGGGGATGAGCTCCTACAATGAGCAGTTCTTC.

This chain uses TRBV6-5 with TRBJ2-7; TRBD1 might be the D (7 bases). The V end was cut by 4 bases, the J end by 5 bases, with 18 bases between. Germline V gene lookup returns CDR1 MNHEY and CDR2 SVGAGI. This CDR3 has 15 residues. CDR3 DNA: TGTGCCAGCAGTTCAACTCTTCAGGGGGGCCACGAGCAGTACTTC. Protein: CASSSTLQGGHEQYF.

This chain connects TRBV7-2 to TRBJ1-5; TRBD1 matches at 8 bases. The germline V gene has CDR1 SGHTA and CDR2 FQGNSA. This CDR3 region has 14 residues. V was clipped by 10 bases and J by 2 bases; unmatched bases: 7. Here the CDR3 DNA reads TGTGCCACCGCGGACAGGGTCGGCAATCAGCCCCAGCATTTT. The encoded protein is CATADRVGNQPQHF. Supplemented by reference TRBV7-2 and TRBJ1-5, the full variable domain reads GAGVSQSPSNKVTEKGKDVELRCDPISGHTALYWYRQSLGQGLEFLIYFQGNSAPDKSGLPSDRFSAERTGGSVSTLTIQRTQQEDSAVYLCATADRVGNQPQHFGDGTRLSIL.